This T cell receptor (beta chain) was sequenced for a study of T cell responses to AZD1222 COVID-19 vaccine (dated by TCRdb to about 2021). Describing the broader study: AZD1222 recipients whose second dose came at about 4 weeks and those whose second dose came at about 12 weeks were combined into one group, since spike-specific TCR depth and breadth did not differ between the two schedules. A total of 233 trial participants underwent TCR sequencing, of whom 207 received two doses of AZD1222 and 26 received two doses of the MenACWY control vaccine. Trial participants were enrolled into age subgroups of 18-55, 56-69 and 70-plus years, which contained approximately 150, 30 and 60 TCR-sequenced participants, respectively.

Interpreted using the paper, the time point label stands for: baseline before first vaccination. Vaccinee samples were obtained from the UK trials COV001 and COV002, which included a single-blind randomized controlled phase 2/3 trial of AZD1222 (ChAdOx1 nCoV-19) in healthy adults. Trial participant PBMC samples were collected at day 0 and day 28 after the second dose for TCRbeta chain sequencing. This clone was detected once. What antigen it recognizes has not been identified. No quality values exist for individual bases; no much larger clone is one base distant. The study at large found these results: A significant rise in spike-specific TCR breadth and depth was observed after two AZD1222 doses relative to day 0 and relative to MenACWY recipients. Reportedly, close to half of the unique spike-specific TCRs recognized epitopes lying outside the regions that are mutated in the B.1.351 and B.1.1.7 variants. Because no day 14 peak-response samples were available, repertoires were characterized only after the peak T cell response. Participants were mostly white British, with more females than males. The authors suggested clonal diversity may have been underestimated. CD4 TCRs associated with the vaccine covered the entire spike protein, and the dominant responses were in regions 160-218 and 743-854. Conclusions about previously exposed vaccinees are limited because only 6 or 7 AZD1222 recipients were SARS-CoV-2 seropositive at baseline. In the small 56-69-year group, the increase in depth fell short of significance, most likely because of low power.

The CDR3 regions of human TCRbeta chains were subjected to immunosequencing. For the original study's pipeline: Repertoire TCRs were matched against a reference library of SARS-CoV-2-specific TCRs generated with the MIRA antigen-specificity platform. Breadth meant the fraction of unique TCRs that were SARS-CoV-2-associated, whereas depth meant the fraction of total T cells that were SARS-CoV-2-associated. Using the MIRA data, each spike-specific TCR was assigned both to the spike region to which the TCR was reactive and to a CD4 or CD8 class. Log10-transformed breadth and depth values were compared by one-way ANOVA with Sidak's multiple comparisons tests. TCRdb's version of the immuneACCESS table is confined to in-frame rearrangements and falls short of the full clone set. An unresolved V gene accounts for under half of the shortfall where checked; the remainder is of unknown origin. V and J calls and clone size are copied from that table; D and trimming were computed from the DNA. The sample has approximately 73,000 clones on record, nearly 85% of them singletons. In total, the top ten clones hold 2.5% to 3% of the sample.

The CDR3 runs 14 residues from the cysteine to the phenylalanine. Only CDR3 DNA remains: 42 bases, in frame from the first base. After removal of 5 bases from V and 8 bases from J, the junction retains 11 bases not matched to a gene. CDR1 and CDR2 (SGHTA, FQGNSA) derive from the germline V gene. Here the sequenced sample was peripheral blood, taken on day 0 of AZD1222 vaccination. The source is an adult in good health. Here the chain combines TRBV7-2 and TRBJ1-2, with 7 bases aligning to TRBD1. The DNA sequence follows: TGTGCCAGCAGCCGTCCGGGACAGCCTTTAGGCTACACCTTC. This codes for CASSRPGQPLGYTF. Reference TRBV7-2 and TRBJ1-2 genes cover what lies past the CDR3, so the full variable domain is GAGVSQSPSNKVTEKGKDVELRCDPISGHTALYWYRQSLGQGLEFLIYFQGNSAPDKSGLPSDRFSAERTGGSVSTLTIQRTQQEDSAVYLCASSRPGQPLGYTFGSGTRLTVV.